This note documents a single T cell receptor beta chain sequence. Its antigen is unidentified. Germline V lookup: CDR1 SSHAT, CDR2 FNYEAQ (reference sequence). The CDR3 spans 18 residues. These data belong to a study of CXCR3-negative and CXCR3-positive naive CD8 T cells. The overall study: Libraries each contributed about 1.5 +/- 0.3 million TRB reads, for around 150 million in total. Whole-study findings and limits: Surface CD5 looked about the same in the naive subsets, so the authors worked out TCR strength from TRB CDR3 properties. Greater hydrophobicity was found in TRB CDR3s of CXCR3-positive naive cells than of CXCR3-negative naive cells. Memory CD8+ cells had much lower diversity, and both naive subsets had comparably high diversity.

The TRB cDNA libraries were prepared by 5' RACE with UMI labels. TCRdb re-analyzed the 5' RACE reads; it lists each CDR3 protein once, without DNA. The sample holds roughly 110,000 distinct CDR3 sequences. Naive CD8+ T cells were CD45RO-CCR7+CD27+CD95-. The specimen was naive CXCR3+ CD8+ T cells from blood. Stated subset: CD45RO-CCR7+CD27+CD95- naive CD8+ T cells expressing CXCR3 (TNR3+). The sequence was collected from a human donor in good health. Some clones in this sample may be carry-over from other donors' samples. V and J are TRBV7-7 and TRBJ1-1; TCRdb designates TRBD1, a call that cannot be tested without DNA. CDR3 loop: CASSPSRGAGGANTEAFF.